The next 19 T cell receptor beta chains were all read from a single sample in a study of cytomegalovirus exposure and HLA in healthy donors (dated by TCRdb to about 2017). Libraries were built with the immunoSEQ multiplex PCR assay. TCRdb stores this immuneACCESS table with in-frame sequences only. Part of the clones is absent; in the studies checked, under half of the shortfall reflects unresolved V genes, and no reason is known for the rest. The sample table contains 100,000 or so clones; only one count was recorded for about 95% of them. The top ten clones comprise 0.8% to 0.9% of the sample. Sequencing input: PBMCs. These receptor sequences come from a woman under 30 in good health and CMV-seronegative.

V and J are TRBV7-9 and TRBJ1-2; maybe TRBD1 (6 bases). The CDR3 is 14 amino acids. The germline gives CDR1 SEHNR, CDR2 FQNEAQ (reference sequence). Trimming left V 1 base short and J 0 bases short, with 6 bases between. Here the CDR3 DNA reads TGTGCCAGCAGCTTAGGGACAGCTAACTATGGCTACACCTTC. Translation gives CASSLGTANYGYTF.

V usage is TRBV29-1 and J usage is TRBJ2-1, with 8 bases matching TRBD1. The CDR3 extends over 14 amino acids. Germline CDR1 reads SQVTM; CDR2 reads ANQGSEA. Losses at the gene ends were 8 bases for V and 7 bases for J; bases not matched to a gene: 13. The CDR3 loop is CSPSPGQVGNEQFF. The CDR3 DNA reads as TGCAGCCCGAGTCCGGGACAGGTGGGGAATGAGCAGTTCTTC.

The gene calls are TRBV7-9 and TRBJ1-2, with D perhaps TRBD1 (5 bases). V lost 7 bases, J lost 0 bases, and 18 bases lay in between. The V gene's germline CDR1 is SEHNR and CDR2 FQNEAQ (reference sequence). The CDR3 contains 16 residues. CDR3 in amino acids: CASKVTSTAANYGYTF. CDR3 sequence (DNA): TGTGCCAGCAAAGTTACCTCGACAGCAGCTAACTATGGCTACACCTTC.

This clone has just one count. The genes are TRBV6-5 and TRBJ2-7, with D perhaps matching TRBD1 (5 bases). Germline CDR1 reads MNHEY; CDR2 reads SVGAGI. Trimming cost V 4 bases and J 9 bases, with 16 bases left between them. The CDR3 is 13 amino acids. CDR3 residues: CASSFNLGLGQYF. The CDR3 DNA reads TGTGCCAGCAGTTTCAACCTGGGGCTGGGGCAGTACTTC.

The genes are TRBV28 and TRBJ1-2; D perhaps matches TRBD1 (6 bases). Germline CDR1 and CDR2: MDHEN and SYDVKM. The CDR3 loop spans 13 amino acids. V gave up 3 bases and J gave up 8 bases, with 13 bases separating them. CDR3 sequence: CASSLTVGGGYTF. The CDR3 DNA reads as TGTGCCAGCAGTTTGACAGTAGGGGGAGGCTACACCTTC.

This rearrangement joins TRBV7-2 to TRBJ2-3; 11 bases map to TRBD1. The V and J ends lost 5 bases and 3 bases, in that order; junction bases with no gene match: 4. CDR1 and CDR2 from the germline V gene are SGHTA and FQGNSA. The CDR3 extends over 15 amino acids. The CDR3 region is CASSPGQGATDTQYF. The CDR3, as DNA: TGTGCCAGCAGCCCCGGACAGGGGGCAACAGATACGCAGTATTTT.

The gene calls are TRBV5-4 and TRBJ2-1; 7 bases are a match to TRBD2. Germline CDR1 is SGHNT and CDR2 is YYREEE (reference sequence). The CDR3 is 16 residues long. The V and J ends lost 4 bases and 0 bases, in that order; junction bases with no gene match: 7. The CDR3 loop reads CASSHSGSSSYNEQFF. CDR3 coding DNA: TGTGCCAGCAGCCATAGCGGGTCTAGCTCCTACAATGAGCAGTTCTTC. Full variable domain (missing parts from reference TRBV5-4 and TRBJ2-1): ETGVTQSPTHLIKTRGQQVTLRCSSQSGHNTVSWYQQALGQGPQFIFQYYREEENGRGNFPPRFSGLQFPNYSSELNVNALELDDSALYLCASSHSGSSSYNEQFFGPGTRLTVL.

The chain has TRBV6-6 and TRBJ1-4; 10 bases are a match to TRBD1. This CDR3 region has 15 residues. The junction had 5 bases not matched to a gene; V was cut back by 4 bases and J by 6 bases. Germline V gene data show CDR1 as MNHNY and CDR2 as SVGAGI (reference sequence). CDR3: CASSWIGTGDEKLFF. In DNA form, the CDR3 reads TGTGCCAGCAGTTGGATCGGGACAGGGGATGAAAAACTGTTTTTT.

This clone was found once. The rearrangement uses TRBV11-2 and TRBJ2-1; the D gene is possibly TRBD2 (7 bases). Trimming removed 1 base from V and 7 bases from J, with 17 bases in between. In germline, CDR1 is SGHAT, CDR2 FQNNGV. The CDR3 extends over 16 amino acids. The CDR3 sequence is CASSLGAGALGNEQFF. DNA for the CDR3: TGTGCCAGCAGCTTAGGGGCGGGGGCCCTGGGGAATGAGCAGTTCTTC.

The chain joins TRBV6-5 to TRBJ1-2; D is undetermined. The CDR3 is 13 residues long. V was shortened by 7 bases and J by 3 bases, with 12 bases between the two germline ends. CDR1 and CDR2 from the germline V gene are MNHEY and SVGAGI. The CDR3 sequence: CASTEQYDYGYTF. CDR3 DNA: TGTGCCAGCACAGAACAATACGACTATGGCTACACCTTC.

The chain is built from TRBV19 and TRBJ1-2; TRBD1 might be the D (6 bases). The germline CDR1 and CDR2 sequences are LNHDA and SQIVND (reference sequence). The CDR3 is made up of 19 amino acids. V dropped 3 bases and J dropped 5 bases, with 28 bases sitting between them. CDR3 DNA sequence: TGTGCCAGTAGTATTTCCCCCGGGAGGTTGAGAGGGGGTATTTATGGCTACACCTTC. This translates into CASSISPGRLRGGIYGYTF.

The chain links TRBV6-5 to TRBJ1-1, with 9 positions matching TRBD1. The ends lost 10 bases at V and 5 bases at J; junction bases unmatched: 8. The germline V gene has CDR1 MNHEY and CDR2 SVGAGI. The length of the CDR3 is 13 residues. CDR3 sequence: CATLEQGATEAFF. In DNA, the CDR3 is TGTGCCACCTTGGAACAGGGGGCTACTGAAGCTTTCTTT.

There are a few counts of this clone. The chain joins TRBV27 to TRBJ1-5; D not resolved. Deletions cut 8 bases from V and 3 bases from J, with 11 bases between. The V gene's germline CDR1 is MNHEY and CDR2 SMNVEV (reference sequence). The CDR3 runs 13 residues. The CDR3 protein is CASQLAANQPQHF. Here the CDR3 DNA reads TGTGCCAGCCAATTGGCGGCCAATCAGCCCCAGCATTTT.

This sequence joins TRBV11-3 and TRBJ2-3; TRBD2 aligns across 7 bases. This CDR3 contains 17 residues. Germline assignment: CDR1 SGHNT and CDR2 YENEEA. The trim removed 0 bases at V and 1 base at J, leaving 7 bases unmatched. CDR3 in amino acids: CASSLEPRGVRTDTQYF. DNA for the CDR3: TGTGCCAGCAGCTTAGAACCACGGGGGGTTCGCACAGATACGCAGTATTTT.

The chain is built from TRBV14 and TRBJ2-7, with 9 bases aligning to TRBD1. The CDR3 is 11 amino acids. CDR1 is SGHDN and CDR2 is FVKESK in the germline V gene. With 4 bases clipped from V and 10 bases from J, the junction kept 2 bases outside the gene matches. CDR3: CASSLGQGQYF. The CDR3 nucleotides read TGTGCCAGCAGCCTGGGACAGGGTCAGTACTTC.

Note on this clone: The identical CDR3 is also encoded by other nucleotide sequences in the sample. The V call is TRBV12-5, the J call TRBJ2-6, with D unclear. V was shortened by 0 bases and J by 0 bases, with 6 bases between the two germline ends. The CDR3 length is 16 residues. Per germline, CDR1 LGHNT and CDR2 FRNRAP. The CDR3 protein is CASGLVRSSGANVLTF. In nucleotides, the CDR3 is TGTGCTAGTGGTTTGGTGAGGAGCTCTGGGGCCAACGTCCTGACTTTC.

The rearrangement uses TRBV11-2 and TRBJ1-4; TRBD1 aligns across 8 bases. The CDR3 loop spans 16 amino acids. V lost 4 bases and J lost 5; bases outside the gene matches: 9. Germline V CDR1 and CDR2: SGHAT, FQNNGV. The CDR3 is CASSSRDRKMNEKLFF. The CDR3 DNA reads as TGTGCCAGCAGCTCCCGGGACAGGAAGATGAATGAAAAACTGTTTTTT.

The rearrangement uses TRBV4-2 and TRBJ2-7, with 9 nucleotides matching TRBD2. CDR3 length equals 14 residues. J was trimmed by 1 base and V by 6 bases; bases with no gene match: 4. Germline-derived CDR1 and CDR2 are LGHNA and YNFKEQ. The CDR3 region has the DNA TGTGCCAGCAGAATTAGCGGGGGATCCTACGAGCAGTACTTC. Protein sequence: CASRISGGSYEQYF.

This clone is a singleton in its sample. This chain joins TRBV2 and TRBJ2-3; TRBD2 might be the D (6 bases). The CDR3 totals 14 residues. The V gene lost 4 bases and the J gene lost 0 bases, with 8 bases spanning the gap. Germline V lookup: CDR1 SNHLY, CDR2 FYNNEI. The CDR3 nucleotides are TGTGCCAGCAGTGGGGGACTTAGCACAGATACGCAGTATTTT. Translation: CASSGGLSTDTQYF.